One sample yielded the 6 T cell receptor beta chains listed below, sequenced in a study of OX40 agonist ivuxolimab in advanced cancers. Generated by immunoSEQ multiplex PCR, the TCRdb table keeps only in-frame clones and is missing some. The sample includes 50,000 to 65,000 clones, about 89% of them seen just once. The material was CD4+ or CD8+ T cells sorted from blood, obtained in a trial of the OX40 agonist ivuxolimab. The source of these receptors is an adult with an advanced solid tumor such as melanoma, head and neck, liver or kidney cancer.

The rearrangement links TRBV10-1 to TRBJ2-2; 10 bases agree with TRBD2. This CDR3 has 17 amino acids. V shed 0 bases, J shed 6 bases, and the junction held 7 bases outside the gene matches. CDR1 and CDR2 (germline): WNHNN, SYGVQD (reference sequence). In DNA form, the CDR3 reads TGCGCCAGCAGTGAGTCGGGCAGCGGGAGGGCCGCCGGGGAGCTGTTTTTT. This codes for CASSESGSGRAAGELFF.

The V gene is TRBV10-1, the J gene TRBJ1-1; D unresolved. Germline CDR1 WNHNN, CDR2 SYGVQD (reference sequence). Trimming pared 10 bases from V and 1 base from J, leaving 16 bases between. This CDR3 comprises 14 residues. Here the CDR3 DNA reads TGCGCCACCCAGTCCGGGAACCAGAACACTGAAGCTTTCTTT. Amino acid sequence: CATQSGNQNTEAFF.

The J gene is TRBJ1-2, the V gene TRBV5-4; 9 nucleotides match TRBD1. V lost 3 bases and J lost 4; bases outside the gene matches: 13. The CDR3 extends over 17 amino acids. Germline V gene lookup returns CDR1 SGHNT and CDR2 YYREEE (reference sequence). The chain's CDR3 is CASSSGMKTGGAYGYTF. In DNA, the CDR3 is TGTGCCAGCAGCTCCGGGATGAAAACAGGGGGCGCCTATGGCTACACCTTC. Based on the CDR3 plus reference TRBV5-4 and TRBJ1-2, the full variable domain is ETGVTQSPTHLIKTRGQQVTLRCSSQSGHNTVSWYQQALGQGPQFIFQYYREEENGRGNFPPRFSGLQFPNYSSELNVNALELDDSALYLCASSSGMKTGGAYGYTFGSGTRLTVV.

The V call is TRBV4-1, the J call TRBJ2-1; 10 nucleotides line up with TRBD2. The germline CDR1 and CDR2 sequences are MGHRA and YSYEKL. The CDR3 is 18 residues long. V lost 4 bases to trimming and J lost 3 bases; unmatched junction nucleotides: 12. CDR3 in amino acids: CASSRVPLAGALYNEQFF. CDR3 bases: TGCGCCAGCAGCCGAGTCCCTCTAGCGGGAGCCCTCTACAATGAGCAGTTCTTC.

V usage is TRBV18 and J usage is TRBJ1-2; D may be TRBD1 (6 bases). The CDR3 loop spans 12 amino acids. Per the germline V gene, CDR1 is KGHSH and CDR2 is LQKENI. V dropped 3 bases and J dropped 8 bases, with 10 bases sitting between them. CDR3 bases: TGTGCCAGCTCACCCGCAGGGGAGGGCTACACCTTC. Amino acids: CASSPAGEGYTF.

This chain uses TRBV30 with TRBJ1-2, with 9 bases fitting TRBD1. V gave up 2 bases and J gave up 4 bases; unmatched junction bases: 11. CDR1 GTSNPN and CDR2 SVGIG come from the germline V gene (reference sequence). The CDR3 extends over 16 amino acids. This CDR3 reads CAWSQWDREDPYGYTF. The DNA of the CDR3 is TGTGCCTGGAGTCAATGGGACAGGGAAGATCCCTATGGCTACACCTTC.